What follows describes a single T cell receptor (beta chain). Germline V gene lookup returns CDR1 MNHNY and CDR2 SVGAGI (reference sequence). The CDR3 spans 15 residues. Trimming pared 7 bases from V and 0 bases from J, leaving 15 bases between. This sample was included in a study of blood T cell repertoires in COVID-19. Study-level information: COVID-19 samples from acute and convalescent phases originated in the United States, Italy and Spain.

Using immunoSEQ multiplex PCR, the repertoire was profiled, and TCRdb retains in-frame clones only, with some absent. The sample records tens of thousands of clones, approximately 91% being singletons. Sequenced: peripheral blood. The TCR sequence derives from a human donor in a cohort sampled during active COVID-19. This chain connects TRBV6-6 to TRBJ1-1; D unresolved. CDR3 nucleotide sequence: TGTGCCAGCACATTCCGGGGTCGGATGAACACTGAAGCTTTCTTT. This sequence encodes CASTFRGRMNTEAFF.